Sequencing of this TCR beta chain was carried out in a study of shared clonotypes between healthy human individuals. The CDR3 loop spans 15 amino acids. V gave up 3 bases and J gave up 1 base, with 7 bases separating them. CDR1 MNHNS and CDR2 SASEGT come from the germline V gene. This clone was detected only once. Its target is unknown. The authors distributed each subset's genomic DNA evenly over several immunoSEQ plates. Replicate PCRs for sorted subsets used approximately 190 ng DNA; this equaled 30,000 to 35,000 T cell genomes. Repertoires were generated with immunoSEQ multiplex PCR, while TCRdb's copy carries only in-frame clones and drops some. The sample has around 2.1 million clones; about 94% are singletons. Study-wide points: Blood was the sole source, and tissue repertoires probably differ.

The source of this sequence is a man aged 18 to 35 in good health. Sequenced: naive CD4+ T cells sorted from blood. Subset specified: CD45RA+ positively selected. V usage is TRBV6-1 and J usage is TRBJ2-6; D is uncertain. The CDR3: CASSDATSGANVLTF. For the CDR3, the DNA is TGTGCCAGCAGTGACGCTACATCTGGGGCCAACGTCCTGACTTTC.